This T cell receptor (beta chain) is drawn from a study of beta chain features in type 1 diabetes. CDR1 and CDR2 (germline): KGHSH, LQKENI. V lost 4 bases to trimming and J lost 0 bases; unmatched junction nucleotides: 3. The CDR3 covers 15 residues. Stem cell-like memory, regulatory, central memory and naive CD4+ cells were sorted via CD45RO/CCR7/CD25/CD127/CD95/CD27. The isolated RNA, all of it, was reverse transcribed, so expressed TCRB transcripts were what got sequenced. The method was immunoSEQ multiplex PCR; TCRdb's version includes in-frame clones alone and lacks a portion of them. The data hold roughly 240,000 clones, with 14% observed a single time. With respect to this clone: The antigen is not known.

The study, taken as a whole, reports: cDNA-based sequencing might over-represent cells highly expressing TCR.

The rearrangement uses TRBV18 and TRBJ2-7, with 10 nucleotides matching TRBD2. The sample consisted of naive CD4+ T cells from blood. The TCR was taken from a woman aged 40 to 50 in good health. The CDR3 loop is CASSLTSGDSYEQYF. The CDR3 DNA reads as TGTGCCAGCTCACTCACTAGCGGGGACTCCTACGAGCAGTACTTC.